The 27 T cell receptor beta chains listed next were all sequenced from one sample in a study of human versus mouse CDR3 diversity and MHC coevolution. The method was immunoSEQ multiplex PCR; TCRdb's version includes in-frame clones alone and lacks a portion of them. The sample has roughly 81,000 clones, roughly 93% seen once; the top ten hold approximately 1.4%. The sequenced sample consisted of naive CD4+ T cells from blood. Subset: CD45RO-negative CD62L-positive naive CD4 T cells. Receptors were obtained from a person between 30 and 69 years old in good health.

The chain uses TRBV7-3 and TRBJ1-2; 9 bases are shared with TRBD1. V was clipped by 5 bases and J by 7 bases; unmatched bases: 5. Germline V gene data show CDR1 as SGHTA and CDR2 as FQGTGA. CDR3 length equals 13 residues. This chain's CDR3 is CASSPGQGTGYTF. The CDR3 region has the DNA TGTGCCAGCAGCCCCGGACAGGGGACTGGCTACACCTTC.

This clone was detected only once. The chain uses TRBV4-2 and TRBJ2-5, with D perhaps TRBD1 (6 bases). The V and J ends lost 0 bases and 3 bases respectively, with 23 bases between them. CDR3 length: 19 residues. In germline, CDR1 is LGHNA, CDR2 YNFKEQ. The chain's CDR3 is CASSQDLRSGAGTKETQYF. CDR3 DNA: TGTGCCAGCAGCCAAGATTTAAGATCAGGGGCTGGGACCAAAGAGACCCAGTACTTC.

This clone was seen just once. The chain links TRBV13 to TRBJ2-7, with TRBD1 matching 9 bases. The V gene's germline CDR1 is PRHDT and CDR2 FYEKMQ (reference sequence). The CDR3 contains 14 residues. With 4 bases clipped from V and 5 bases from J, the junction kept 6 bases outside the gene matches. The CDR3 region is CASSSGQGPHEQYF. CDR3 nucleotide sequence: TGTGCCAGCAGCTCCGGACAGGGGCCCCACGAGCAGTACTTC. Combining the CDR3 with reference TRBV13 and TRBJ2-7 gives the whole variable domain AAGVIQSPRHLIKEKRETATLKCYPIPRHDTVYWYQQGPGQDPQFLISFYEKMQSDKGSIPDRFSAQQFSDYHSELNMSSLELGDSALYFCASSSGQGPHEQYFGPGTRLTVT.

The chain carries TRBV10-3 and TRBJ2-7, with 8 positions matching TRBD2. The CDR3 sequence is 15 residues long. The germline CDR1 and CDR2 sequences are ENHRY and SYGVKD. V lost 2 bases and J lost 2; bases outside the gene matches: 5. CDR3 DNA sequence: TGTGCCATCAGTGAGAGCAGGACTAGCACCTACGAGCAGTACTTC. It translates to CAISESRTSTYEQYF.

This chain connects TRBV25-1 to TRBJ1-4; 8 bases align to TRBD1. From germline, CDR1 is MGHDK and CDR2 SYGVNS. V was clipped by 3 bases and J by 5 bases; unmatched bases: 5. The CDR3 sequence is 15 residues long. The CDR3 spells CASSDYQGANEKLFF. Here the CDR3 DNA reads TGTGCCAGCAGTGATTACCAGGGGGCCAATGAAAAACTGTTTTTT.

The CDR3 spells CASSEGSTVAEAFF. The DNA for the CDR3 is TGTGCCAGCAGTGAAGGTTCAACAGTGGCTGAAGCTTTCTTT. The chain employs TRBV6-1 and TRBJ1-1; D remains ambiguous. This CDR3 comprises 14 residues. The germline V gene has CDR1 MNHNS and CDR2 SASEGT. Trimming took off 1 base at V and 6 bases at J, with 12 bases between the two ends.

The chain recombines TRBV28 with TRBJ1-1; 7 positions agree with TRBD1. Germline V gene sequence: CDR1 MDHEN, CDR2 SYDVKM. After removal of 7 bases from V and 11 bases from J, the junction contained 4 bases not matched to a gene. The CDR3 consists of 10 residues. CDR3 amino acids: CASMGRGAFF. CDR3 nucleotides: TGTGCCAGCATGGGCAGGGGGGCTTTCTTT.

The chain has TRBV18 and TRBJ2-7; weak D call: TRBD2 (6 bases). Trimming took off 5 bases at V and 2 bases at J, with 10 bases between the two ends. Germline loops: CDR1 KGHSH, CDR2 LQKENI. This CDR3 has 13 residues. The CDR3 DNA is TGTGCCAGCTCAGAGGGACTGACCTACGAGCAGTACTTC. Translation gives CASSEGLTYEQYF.

V and J are TRBV7-6 and TRBJ2-7; 7 bases line up with TRBD2. Germline CDR1 SGHVS, CDR2 FNYEAQ. The CDR3 has 14 residues. The J segment lost 2 bases and the V segment lost 1 base, leaving 2 bases of the junction unmatched. In DNA form, the CDR3 reads TGTGCCAGCAGCTTAGAAGCGGGGCCCTACGAGCAGTACTTC. As protein: CASSLEAGPYEQYF.

The V call is TRBV4-1, the J call TRBJ2-7, with a tentative D call TRBD1 (6 bases). Trimming shortened V by 1 base and J by 0 bases, and 19 bases separated the two germline ends. The CDR3 consists of 18 residues. Germline V gene data show CDR1 as MGHRA and CDR2 as YSYEKL. In DNA form, the CDR3 reads TGCGCCAGCAGCCAAGGGGGTGGTGCAGGGGCTAGCTCCTACGAGCAGTACTTC. Translated, it gives CASSQGGGAGASSYEQYF.

This clone was detected only once. The rearrangement links TRBV20-1 to TRBJ1-1; perhaps TRBD1 as D (5 bases). The germline V gene encodes CDR1 DFQATT and CDR2 SNEGSKA (reference sequence). The V end was cut by 2 bases, the J end by 7 bases, with 8 bases between. The CDR3 is 11 residues long. The CDR3 DNA reads TGCAGTGCTAGACGACAGCTTGAAGCTTTCTTT. Amino acids: CSARRQLEAFF.

CDR3 sequence (DNA): TGTGCCAGCAGCGCGGGACAGTTCGCTACAAATGAAAAACTGTTTTTT. Protein: CASSAGQFATNEKLFF. The chain links TRBV5-6 to TRBJ1-4; the match to TRBD1 covers 7 bases. CDR1 and CDR2 (germline): SGHDT, YYEEEE. With 4 bases clipped from V and 5 bases from J, the junction kept 11 bases outside the gene matches. This CDR3 comprises 16 residues.

The J gene is TRBJ1-2, the V gene TRBV14, with a tentative D call TRBD1 (5 bases). Trimming pared 0 bases from V and 7 bases from J, leaving 15 bases between. The CDR3 is made up of 15 amino acids. Germline V CDR1 and CDR2: SGHDN, FVKESK. This CDR3 is CASSQDQGVLLGYTF. CDR3 in DNA: TGTGCCAGCAGCCAAGATCAGGGTGTCCTTCTTGGCTACACCTTC.

The J gene is TRBJ2-1, the V gene TRBV7-6; 14 bases agree with TRBD2. This CDR3 spans 17 amino acids. V trimming: 4 bases; J trimming: 2 bases; junction bases outside the gene matches: 4. Germline V gene data show CDR1 as SGHVS and CDR2 as FNYEAQ. The CDR3 sequence: CASSSRTSGGTYNEQFF. The DNA for the CDR3 is TGTGCCAGCAGCTCCCGGACTAGCGGGGGGACCTACAATGAGCAGTTCTTC. Drawing the rest from reference TRBV7-6 and TRBJ2-1, the complete variable domain is GAGVSQSPRYKVTKRGQDVALRCDPISGHVSLYWYRQALGQGPEFLTYFNYEAQQDKSGLPNDRFSAERPEGSISTLTIQRTEQRDSAMYRCASSSRTSGGTYNEQFFGPGTRLTVL.

The genes are TRBV11-1 and TRBJ2-1, with 7 bases matching TRBD1. CDR3 length: 15 amino acids. Germline CDR1 is SGHAT and CDR2 is FQDESV (reference sequence). The V and J ends lost 3 bases and 1 base, in that order; junction bases with no gene match: 3. The CDR3 is CASSLTGPSYNEQFF. In nucleotides, the CDR3 is TGTGCCAGCAGCTTGACAGGGCCGTCCTACAATGAGCAGTTCTTC.

The genes are TRBV7-8 and TRBJ2-1; 13 positions agree with TRBD2. The ends lost 1 base at V and 7 bases at J; junction bases unmatched: 7. The CDR3 is 17 residues long. CDR1 SGHVS and CDR2 FQNEAQ come from the germline V gene. CDR3 sequence reads: CASSLVIGLAGDNEQFF. The CDR3 nucleotides read TGTGCCAGCAGCTTAGTAATAGGACTAGCGGGAGATAATGAGCAGTTCTTC.

The J gene is TRBJ1-5, the V gene TRBV19, with a tentative D call TRBD1 (6 bases). The CDR3 contains 16 residues. The ends were cut back, 5 bases at V and 0 bases at J, with 14 bases in the middle. Looked up from germline, CDR1 is LNHDA and CDR2 is SQIVND (reference sequence). The CDR3 region has the DNA TGTGCCAGTAGTCTTGCGGGGGCTCTTAGCAATCAGCCCCAGCATTTT. Its translation: CASSLAGALSNQPQHF.

The V call is TRBV9, the J call TRBJ2-3; 10 bases are a match to TRBD1. In germline, CDR1 is SGDLS, CDR2 YYNGEE. This CDR3 is built from 13 residues. Germline trimming cut 7 bases from V and 7 bases from J; bases unmatched to any gene: 6. The CDR3 protein is CASGTGEKNTQYF. The CDR3 DNA is TGTGCCAGCGGGACAGGGGAGAAAAATACGCAGTATTTT.

The chain recombines TRBV5-1 with TRBJ2-7; D uncertain. The CDR3 runs to 13 residues. V was cut by 1 base and J by 2 bases, with 7 bases left in between. Germline-derived CDR1 and CDR2 are SGHRS and YFSETQ. CDR3 in amino acids: CASSLTSTYEQYF. The CDR3 DNA reads TGCGCCAGCAGCTTGACATCCACCTACGAGCAGTACTTC.

This chain joins TRBV9 and TRBJ2-7; TRBD2 matches 7 bases. Germline CDR1 and CDR2: SGDLS and YYNGEE. Unmatched junction bases numbered 8, after V lost 0 bases and J lost 2 bases. The CDR3 has 16 amino acids. CDR3 sequence: CASSVGPQGGTYEQYF. Here the CDR3 DNA reads TGTGCCAGCAGCGTAGGGCCTCAGGGAGGGACCTACGAGCAGTACTTC.

The chain uses TRBV29-1 and TRBJ1-2; D uncertain. There are 12 residues in the CDR3. CDR1 and CDR2 (germline): SQVTM, ANQGSEA. Trimming removed 6 bases at V and 2 bases at J, with 10 bases between. In nucleotides, the CDR3 is TGCAGCGTCGCGGGGTCCAACTATGGCTACACCTTC. Amino acids: CSVAGSNYGYTF.

The chain is built from TRBV23-1 and TRBJ2-3; D remains unclear. TRBV23-1 is noted as an ORF with a role that remains uncertain. The CDR3 length is 17 residues. The V end was cut by 1 base, the J end by 1 base, with 15 bases between. CDR3 region: CASSQCDSDWGTDTQYF. As DNA, the CDR3 is TGCGCCAGCAGTCAATGCGACTCCGACTGGGGCACAGATACGCAGTATTTT.

V gene TRBV25-1 combines with J gene TRBJ2-7; 9 bases map to TRBD1. The CDR3 runs 15 residues. J was trimmed by 3 bases and V by 3 bases; bases with no gene match: 6. The germline gives CDR1 MGHDK, CDR2 SYGVNS. The CDR3 sequence: CASSDRGTGRYEQYF. In DNA form, the CDR3 reads TGTGCCAGCAGTGATCGCGGGACAGGGCGCTACGAGCAGTACTTC.

This chain's CDR3 is CASSFWRISGSATEAFF. The CDR3 DNA sequence: TGTGCCAGCAGTTTTTGGCGAATCTCGGGGTCCGCCACTGAAGCTTTCTTT. The chain employs TRBV27 and TRBJ1-1, with D uncertain. The V end lost 3 bases, the J end lost 4 bases, and 21 bases lay between the germline ends. The CDR3 spans 17 residues. Germline V gene sequence: CDR1 MNHEY, CDR2 SMNVEV (reference sequence).

V usage is TRBV30 and J usage is TRBJ1-5; D perhaps matches TRBD1 (5 bases). V lost 1 base, J lost 4 bases, and 11 bases lay in between. This CDR3 is built from 14 residues. Germline CDR1 and CDR2: GTSNPN and SVGIG (reference sequence). This chain's CDR3 is CAWSELTENQPQHF. In nucleotides, the CDR3 is TGTGCCTGGAGTGAGTTGACAGAAAATCAGCCCCAGCATTTT.

The V gene is TRBV19, the J gene TRBJ2-7; TRBD1 matches at 7 bases. Looked up from germline, CDR1 is LNHDA and CDR2 is SQIVND (reference sequence). Trimming removed 5 bases from V and 3 bases from J; junction bases left unmatched: 10. The CDR3 runs to 15 residues. The CDR3 loop is CASSLGQAIFYEQYF. CDR3 bases: TGTGCCAGTAGTCTTGGACAGGCAATTTTCTACGAGCAGTACTTC. The full variable domain, its missing parts supplied by reference TRBV19 and TRBJ2-7, is DGGITQSPKYLFRKEGQNVTLSCEQNLNHDAMYWYRQDPGQGLRLIYYSQIVNDFQKGDIAEGYSVSREKKESFPLTVTSAQKNPTAFYLCASSLGQAIFYEQYFGPGTRLTVT.

The V call is TRBV15, the J call TRBJ2-7, with 7 bases lining up with TRBD1. Germline V gene data show CDR1 as LNHNV and CDR2 as YYDKDF (reference sequence). CDR3 length: 12 residues. J was trimmed by 12 bases and V by 5 bases; bases with no gene match: 10. As DNA, the CDR3 is TGTGCCACCAGCCCCCGACAGGGCAGTCTGTACTTC. It is translated as CATSPRQGSLYF.